Sequencing of this TCR beta chain was carried out in a study of post-analysis software for immune sequencing data. Study-wide findings and caveats: Compared with controls, patients showed significantly lower normalized Chao1 diversity. Samples prepared in the same batch strongly co-clustered by F measure. Patients had higher frequencies than controls of roughly 5 TRBV segments, including TRBV5-6, TRBV5-1 and TRBV20-1.

TCR beta cDNA libraries included unique molecular identifiers. Approximately 0.5 million cDNA molecules were recovered from an input of 1 to 10 million T cells. TCRdb re-called the PCR reads with MiXCR, one entry per CDR3 protein. The data hold about 820,000 distinct CDR3 sequences, with approximately 57% observed a single time. The V end was cut by 6 bases, the J end by 2 bases, with 11 bases between. The CDR3 extends over 13 amino acids. Germline V gives CDR1 MNHEY, CDR2 SMNVEV (reference sequence). With respect to this clonotype: Its antigen is unknown.

The sequenced sample was blood. This TCR was sampled from a girl under 18 with multiple sclerosis. The chain has TRBV27 and TRBJ2-7; perhaps TRBD1 as D (6 bases). Here the CDR3 DNA reads TGTGCCAGCAGCCAGGGGCTACCCTACGAGCAGTACTTC. It yields the protein CASSQGLPYEQYF.